This T cell receptor beta chain was sequenced in a study of regulatory T cells in long-lasting Graves disease. Study-level results: The study found TRBV28, TRBJ1-2 and TRBJ2-5 favored in persistent disease.

Trimming removed 8 bases from V and 2 bases from J, with 15 bases in between. The length of the CDR3 is 14 residues. Germline V gene sequence: CDR1 SNHLY, CDR2 FYNNEI. Documented time point: newly diagnosed GD, antithyroid drugs for less than 3 months. Researchers made the TCR library from RNA that was extracted from PBMCs. The patients were drawn from one endocrinology department in Xi'an, China. Arm-PCR of CDR3 regions and iRepertoire HTBI primers were used to build TCR beta libraries. TCRdb reprocessed the multiplex PCR reads with MiXCR, giving one entry per CDR3 protein. Here the sample spans about 440,000 distinct CDR3 sequences, more than 13% being singletons. Many counts were recorded for this clonotype. Its antigen is not identified. These data were also filed under a second study, of T cells in Graves' hyperthyroidism and ophthalmopathy. As that study records: Hyperthyroidism, newly diagnosed and lasting under 2 months, affected patients aged 18 to 65.

This material consisted of peripheral blood mononuclear cells (PBMCs), taken at new diagnosis, from a patient treated with antithyroid drugs. V is TRBV2 and J is TRBJ1-2; no reliable D call. The receptor comes from a woman aged 25 to 39 with Graves disease. The chain's CDR3 is CASSLRLANYGYTF. The CDR3 DNA follows: TGTGCCAGCTCCCTACGACTCGCAAACTATGGCTACACCTTC.